A single sample is the source of the 15 T cell receptor beta chains below, sequenced in a study of blood T cell repertoires in COVID-19. Clones were sequenced by immunoSEQ multiplex PCR, and TCRdb holds only the in-frame ones, with some missing. The sample records some 300,000 clones, around nine tenths being singletons. Sequenced input: PBMCs or T cells enriched from blood (not recorded which). The receptor set was obtained from a woman in her forties who had recovered from COVID-19.

This chain connects TRBV6-5 to TRBJ2-1; 9 bases map to TRBD2. The CDR3 is made up of 14 amino acids. Germline V gives CDR1 MNHEY, CDR2 SVGAGI. J gave up 5 bases and V 6 bases, and 5 bases lay outside the gene matches. For the CDR3, the DNA is TGTGCCAGCAGAAGACTAGCGGTGAACAATGAGCAGTTCTTC. It is translated as CASRRLAVNNEQFF.

This chain connects TRBV5-1 to TRBJ2-7; 9 nucleotides agree with TRBD2. Germline CDR1 reads SGHRS; CDR2 reads YFSETQ. This CDR3 contains 18 residues. Trimming cost V 4 bases and J 0 bases; bases outside gene matches: 14. The CDR3 DNA follows: TGCGCCAGCAGCCCCAAGTCCGGGCTAGCGGGGAGCTCCTACGAGCAGTACTTC. Its translation: CASSPKSGLAGSSYEQYF.

The rearrangement uses TRBV7-9 and TRBJ2-5; D possibly corresponds to TRBD1 (5 bases). Per germline, CDR1 SEHNR and CDR2 FQNEAQ (reference sequence). The CDR3 runs to 14 residues. Between the trimmed V and J ends, which lost 6 bases and 1 base, there was a span of 12 bases. The DNA for the CDR3 is TGTGCCAGCAGGACAGACGCCGCCCAAGAGACCCAGTACTTC. Its translation is CASRTDAAQETQYF.

J is TRBJ1-2 and V is TRBV4-3; the D is unclear. Germline V gives CDR1 LGHNA, CDR2 YSLEER. V dropped 0 bases and J dropped 3 bases, with 8 bases sitting between them. The CDR3 contains 14 residues. The CDR3 protein is CASSQEIGDYGYTF. The CDR3 bases are TGCGCCAGCAGCCAAGAGATCGGGGACTATGGCTACACCTTC.

V usage is TRBV6-2 or TRBV6-3 and J usage is TRBJ1-2; D perhaps matches TRBD1 (5 bases). CDR1 is MNHEY, CDR2 SVGEGT, per germline. The CDR3 loop spans 14 amino acids. Trimming left V 6 bases short and J 2 bases short, with 13 bases between. The CDR3 protein is CASSSAGWNYGYTF. CDR3 DNA sequence: TGTGCCAGCAGCTCAGCAGGGTGGAACTATGGCTACACCTTC.

The chain combines TRBV14 with TRBJ2-7, with unresolved D. Germline V gene sequence: CDR1 SGHDN, CDR2 FVKESK. The CDR3 runs to 14 residues. V was clipped by 0 bases and J by 5 bases, with 11 bases between them. This chain's CDR3 is CASSQEVQSHEQYF. DNA of the CDR3: TGTGCCAGCAGCCAAGAGGTACAGTCACACGAGCAGTACTTC.

The chain joins TRBV3-1 (or the pseudogene TRBV3-2) to TRBJ2-7, with TRBD1 matching 9 bases. Unmatched junction bases numbered 9, after V lost 4 bases and J lost 11 bases. The CDR3 is 13 amino acids. CDR1 and CDR2 from the germline V gene are LGHDT and YNNKEL (reference sequence). DNA of the CDR3: TGTGCCAGCAGCCCTCTAGGGACAGGGATGAAGTACTTC. Amino acids: CASSPLGTGMKYF.

V and J are TRBV5-4 and TRBJ1-2, with TRBD1 matching over 7 bases. Germline V CDR1 and CDR2: SGHNT, YYREEE (reference sequence). This CDR3 comprises 15 residues. V dropped 5 bases and J dropped 6; count of bases not matched to a gene: 13. The CDR3 sequence: CASRDQGGRGNGYTF. The CDR3 DNA sequence: TGTGCCAGCAGGGACCAGGGGGGACGAGGGAATGGCTACACCTTC.

The J gene is TRBJ1-1, the V gene TRBV9; 7 bases line up with TRBD1. J gave up 6 bases and V 0 bases, and 8 bases lay outside the gene matches. This CDR3 is 15 amino acids long. Germline V CDR1 and CDR2: SGDLS, YYNGEE. In DNA form, the CDR3 reads TGTGCCAGCAGCGTAGGAGGAGGGGGCAAGCCTGAAGCTTTCTTT. Protein: CASSVGGGGKPEAFF.

The gene calls are TRBV18 and TRBJ1-1; D is possibly TRBD1 (6 bases). Trimming cost V 3 bases and J 1 base, with 12 bases left between them. The CDR3 covers 15 residues. The germline gives CDR1 KGHSH, CDR2 LQKENI. The CDR3 loop reads CASSPTQGTNTEAFF. Here the CDR3 DNA reads TGTGCCAGCTCACCTACCCAGGGGACGAACACTGAAGCTTTCTTT.

The chain has TRBV5-8 and TRBJ1-1; D may be TRBD1 (6 bases). Germline CDR1 reads SGHTS; CDR2 reads YDEGEE. This CDR3 is 12 amino acids long. Trimming left V 4 bases short and J 9 bases short, with 13 bases between. CDR3: CASSLRTVKAFF. The CDR3, as DNA: TGTGCCAGCAGCCTAAGGACAGTAAAAGCTTTCTTT.

The genes are TRBV11-2 and TRBJ2-7, with unresolved D. The CDR3 spans 14 residues. Trimming left V 4 bases short and J 2 bases short, with 12 bases between. Per the germline V gene, CDR1 is SGHAT and CDR2 is FQNNGV. This CDR3 reads CASSSPPITYEQYF. The CDR3 nucleotides read TGTGCCAGCAGCTCGCCCCCTATTACCTACGAGCAGTACTTC.

V is TRBV7-8 and J is TRBJ1-6; 7 bases line up with TRBD1. The V gene end was trimmed by 0 bases and the J gene end by 9 bases; junction bases not matched to a gene: 5. The germline V gene has CDR1 SGHVS and CDR2 FQNEAQ. The CDR3 has 15 residues. CDR3 loop: CASSLALGGSSPLHF. Here the CDR3 DNA reads TGTGCCAGCAGCTTAGCGCTAGGGGGCAGTTCACCCCTCCACTTT.

The V call is TRBV18, the J call TRBJ2-2, with D perhaps TRBD2 (6 bases). V was trimmed by 3 bases and J by 1 base, leaving 12 bases between them. This CDR3 has 16 residues. Germline CDR1 and CDR2: KGHSH and LQKENI. For the CDR3, the DNA is TGTGCCAGCTCACCCCCCACTAGCCGGAACACCGGGGAGCTGTTTTTT. Translated, it gives CASSPPTSRNTGELFF.

The chain employs TRBV30 and TRBJ2-7; 11 bases match TRBD2. This CDR3 region has 18 residues. V shed 2 bases and J 2 bases; nucleotides not matched to a gene: 14. From germline, CDR1 is GTSNPN and CDR2 SVGIG (reference sequence). CDR3 residues: CAWSLVAGGWGGAYEQYF. CDR3 DNA sequence: TGTGCCTGGAGTTTGGTAGCGGGAGGGTGGGGTGGCGCCTACGAGCAGTACTTC.